The sequence of this T cell receptor beta chain was determined in a study of blood T cell repertoires in COVID-19. Background on the study: T cells, B-cell-depleted T cells, or PBMCs provided the cDNA or gDNA that served as material.

Seattle researchers signed up patients amid active infection and tracked them longitudinally. Produced via immunoSEQ multiplex PCR; TCRdb's table is partial and in-frame only. The sample includes about 400,000 clones, 86% of them seen just once. The CDR3 loop spans 15 amino acids. V was pared by 3 bases and J by 4 bases, with 16 bases between. CDR1 is SGHKS and CDR2 is YYEKEE in the germline V gene (reference sequence). The chain combines TRBV5-5 with TRBJ1-2; no definite D call. Sample: peripheral blood. This clonotype was obtained from a woman aged 55-70 years with COVID-19, enrolled during active disease. This CDR3 reads CASSSSLRGAYGYTF. The CDR3 region has the DNA TGTGCCAGCAGCTCTTCCCTGCGTGGTGCCTATGGCTACACCTTC.